This TCR beta chain was sequenced in a study of T cell clonality in common variable immunodeficiency. A word on this clone: The CDR3 end lies 3 residues beyond the end of the read and is filled in from the germline J gene.

Sequenced by immunoSEQ multiplex PCR; TCRdb stores in-frame clones only, minus some. There are roughly 50,000 clones in the sample, none observed a single time. The CDR3 covers 15 residues. The V gene's germline CDR1 is SGHRS and CDR2 YFSETQ. V trimming: 4 bases; J trimming: 4 bases; junction bases outside the gene matches: 5. The chain recombines TRBV5-1 with TRBJ2-1; TRBD2 aligns across 10 bases. The sample taken for sequencing was peripheral blood mononuclear cells. The sequence was collected from a person aged 18 to 75 in good health. Partial CDR3 DNA: TGCGCCAGCAGCCCGGGACTAGCGATTTACAATGAG. Protein sequence: CASSPGLAIYNE. The CDR3 in its entirety is CASSPGLAIYNEQFF.